These T cell receptor beta chains were read from a single sample in a study of blood T cell repertoires in COVID-19. Produced via immunoSEQ multiplex PCR; TCRdb's table is partial and in-frame only. The top ten clones hold approximately 4.5% of a sample with around 180,000 clones, 88% of them seen once. Material: peripheral blood. The receptors originated from a human donor in a cohort sampled during active COVID-19. The CDR3 runs from the conserved cysteine through the conserved F or W. The D gene is left open where the match is weak. A clone size is listed for some rows: how often the clone was seen (once, few, many), or a class if it is expanded.

d_gene	v_gene	abundance	j_gene	CDR3nt	CDR3aa
TRBD1	TRBV10-3	-	TRBJ1-1	TGTGCCATCAGTCAAAGTGAAGGACAGGGGAACACTGAAGCTTTCTTT	CAISQSEGQGNTEAFF
TRBD1	TRBV18	-	TRBJ1-1	TGTGCCAGCTCACCGGGGACAGGACAAAACACTGAAGCTTTCTTT	CASSPGTGQNTEAFF
TRBD1	TRBV5-1	-	TRBJ1-6	TGCGCCAGCAGCTTACAACAGGGGGCTGGTTCACCCCTCCACTTT	CASSLQQGAGSPLHF
TRBD2	TRBV15	-	TRBJ2-3	TGTGCCACCAGCGCCCGAACTAGCGGGGTAGATACGCAGTATTTT	CATSARTSGVDTQYF
TRBD1	TRBV7-2	-	TRBJ2-7	TGTGCCAGCAGTCAGCACCGGGACAGGGCCTACGAGCAGTACTTC	CASSQHRDRAYEQYF
TRBD1	TRBV14	-	TRBJ1-2	TGTGCCAGCAGCCAAGGGACAGGGTTAGCTAACTATGGCTACACCTTC	CASSQGTGLANYGYTF
TRBD2	TRBV2	few	TRBJ2-7	TGTGCCAGCCGCCACGGGCTAGCGGGAGTTAACAACGAGCAGTACTTC	CASRHGLAGVNNEQYF
-	TRBV27	-	TRBJ2-7	TGTGCCAGCAGCTCTACAGGCTACGAGCAGTACTTC	CASSSTGYEQYF
-	TRBV6-6	-	TRBJ2-7	TGTGCCAGCAGCCTCAGGGTTGTCCAGTACTTC	CASSLRVVQYF
TRBD1	TRBV5-6	-	TRBJ1-2	TGTGCCAGCAGCGCCGGGAACAGGGGGCGGTTGGGCTATGGCTACACCTTC	CASSAGNRGRLGYGYTF
-	TRBV19	-	TRBJ2-7	TGTGCCAGTAGTATAGGGGCGGGGGCCGTAGACGAGCAGTACTTC	CASSIGAGAVDEQYF
-	TRBV5-4	-	TRBJ1-6	TGTGCCAGCAGCTTGATCCCCTACAGGGCGAATTCACCCCTCCACTTT	CASSLIPYRANSPLHF
-	TRBV29-1	-	TRBJ1-2	TGCAGCGTTGAAGATCGAAGTGCGATTCTGGGGGGAAACTATGGCTACACCTTC	CSVEDRSAILGGNYGYTF
-	TRBV6-2/TRBV6-3	-	TRBJ2-7	TGTGCCAGCAGTTATATGGAGCGGTACGAGCAGTACTTC	CASSYMERYEQYF
-	TRBV19	-	TRBJ2-2	TGTGCCAGTAGTATCCTACTAAGGAACACGAACACCGGGGAGCTGTTTTTT	CASSILLRNTNTGELFF
-	TRBV18	many	TRBJ1-1	TGTGCCAGCTCACTCGGGAGGGGGGACACTGAAGCTTTCTTT	CASSLGRGDTEAFF
-	TRBV7-9	-	TRBJ1-1	TGTGCCAGCAGCTTAGATGGCACAGGCCCAGGCGCTGAAGCTTTCTTT	CASSLDGTGPGAEAFF
-	TRBV5-4	-	TRBJ2-1	TGTGCCAGCAGCCAATCGACGGGGGTTGAGCAGTTCTTC	CASSQSTGVEQFF
TRBD1	TRBV6-5	-	TRBJ2-1	TGTGCCAGCAGTTACTCGACCGGGACAGCTTACAATGAGCAGTTCTTC	CASSYSTGTAYNEQFF
TRBD1	TRBV7-2	once	TRBJ1-5	TGTGCCAGCAGCCATCAGGGGGCGGGACAGCCCCAGCATTTT	CASSHQGAGQPQHF